This T cell receptor beta chain was documented in a study of identical twins. General observations from the study: Clonotypes of the beta chain that were abundant in cord blood carried fewer insertions (memory repertoires showed none).

TCRdb re-analysed the 5' RACE reads in MiXCR, keeping a single row per CDR3 protein. The table lists 1,800,000 or so distinct CDR3 sequences, about 32% of them singletons. This clonotype has a count of ten or more. The antigen is not known. The sequenced material came from cord blood. The receptor comes from a newborn girl in good health.

The CDR3 region is CASSQETSMGVRNTQYF. CDR3 DNA sequence: TGTGCCAGCAGCCAAGAGACTAGCATGGGTGTGAGAAATACGCAGTATTTT. This chain connects TRBV4-2 to TRBJ2-3, with 7 bases identical to TRBD2. The CDR3 spans 17 residues. Germline-derived CDR1 and CDR2 are LGHNA and YNFKEQ. J lost 7 bases, V lost 0 bases, and 13 bases had no gene match.